Listed here are 2 T cell receptor beta chains from one sample, sequenced in a study of cytomegalovirus exposure and HLA in healthy donors. The PCR made use of 60 Vbeta and 13 Jbeta primers. The table came from immunoSEQ multiplex PCR; TCRdb's copy has only in-frame clones and leaves some out. The table includes 150,000 to 200,000 clones, roughly 87% detected once. Sequencing input: PBMCs. The receptors derive from a boy aged 2 to 10 in good health and CMV-seronegative.

The chain links TRBV6-5 to TRBJ2-2; D not resolved. Germline loops: CDR1 MNHEY, CDR2 SVGAGI. V lost 6 bases, J lost 3 bases, and 11 bases lay in between. The CDR3 consists of 14 residues. The DNA for the CDR3 is TGTGCCAGCAGCCAACTCTACGACACCGGGGAGCTGTTTTTT. This encodes CASSQLYDTGELFF.

DNA for the CDR3: TGTGCCAGCAGCGCCTGGAGCCGCGCCTACAATGAGCAGTTCTTC. This encodes CASSAWSRAYNEQFF. The J gene is TRBJ2-1, the V gene TRBV5-6, with D hard to call. CDR3 length: 15 residues. Germline CDR1 is SGHDT and CDR2 is YYEEEE. V was shortened by 4 bases and J by 2 bases, with 13 bases between the two germline ends.